This is a list of T cell receptor beta chains from one sample in a study of shared clonotypes between healthy human individuals. The method was immunoSEQ multiplex PCR; TCRdb's version includes in-frame clones alone and lacks a portion of them. The data contain hundreds of thousands of clones, approximately 96% of them singletons. The specimen was naive CD8+ T cells sorted from blood. The receptor source for this set is a woman in her twenties or thirties in good health. Both conserved end residues are part of each CDR3. D genes are given only for firm matches. Size tells how often a clone was seen (once, few, many) or the class of an expanded clone, and some rows leave it out.

clone size: NA; J gene: TRBJ2-1; V gene: TRBV10-2; D gene: NA; CDR3 DNA: TGCGCCAGCAGTGAGGCCTGGAACAATGAGCAGTTCTTC; CDR3 protein: CASSEAWNNEQFF
clone size: NA; J gene: TRBJ1-5; V gene: TRBV28; D gene: NA; CDR3 DNA: TGTGCCAGCAGTTTAGTTGCTTTCCCTCAGCCCCAGCATTTT; CDR3 protein: CASSLVAFPQPQHF
clone size: NA; J gene: TRBJ2-6; V gene: TRBV27; D gene: NA; CDR3 DNA: TGTGCCAGCAGTGTGGACCGGGCCAACGTCCTGACTTTC; CDR3 protein: CASSVDRANVLTF
clone size: NA; J gene: TRBJ2-7; V gene: TRBV29-1; D gene: TRBD1; CDR3 DNA: TGCAGCGCCAAAGGGGGCAGCTCCTACGAGCAGTACTTC; CDR3 protein: CSAKGGSSYEQYF
clone size: NA; J gene: TRBJ2-7; V gene: TRBV28; D gene: TRBD2; CDR3 DNA: TGTGCCAGCAGTAGACCAGGGACTAGCGCCTACGAGCAGTACTTC; CDR3 protein: CASSRPGTSAYEQYF
clone size: NA; J gene: TRBJ2-1; V gene: TRBV6-6; D gene: NA; CDR3 DNA: TGTGCCAGCAGTTGGTTGCAGGTCAACAATGAGCAGTTCTTC; CDR3 protein: CASSWLQVNNEQFF
clone size: NA; J gene: TRBJ2-7; V gene: TRBV28; D gene: NA; CDR3 DNA: TGTGCCAGCAGTTTCACAGGGGGGGGCTACGAGCAGTACTTC; CDR3 protein: CASSFTGGGYEQYF
clone size: NA; J gene: TRBJ2-7; V gene: TRBV19; D gene: NA; CDR3 DNA: TGTGCCAGTAGTATCGTTCTCCAGAGCTACGAGCAGTACTTC; CDR3 protein: CASSIVLQSYEQYF
clone size: NA; J gene: TRBJ2-4; V gene: TRBV13; D gene: NA; CDR3 DNA: TGTGCCAGCAGCTTAGATCCCGCAGGGAAAAACATTCAGTACTTC; CDR3 protein: CASSLDPAGKNIQYF
clone size: NA; J gene: TRBJ2-3; V gene: TRBV15; D gene: NA; CDR3 DNA: TGTGCCACCAGCACAAAGGACCATCCCCCCGATACGCAGTATTTT; CDR3 protein: CATSTKDHPPDTQYF
clone size: NA; J gene: TRBJ1-2; V gene: TRBV9; D gene: NA; CDR3 DNA: TGTGCCAGCAGCGCCCCCAACAGGGAACTAGATGGCTACACCTTC; CDR3 protein: CASSAPNRELDGYTF
clone size: NA; J gene: TRBJ2-3; V gene: TRBV9; D gene: NA; CDR3 DNA: TGTGCCAGCAGCGTAGACGACAGGCCTAGCACAGATACGCAGTATTTT; CDR3 protein: CASSVDDRPSTDTQYF
clone size: once; J gene: TRBJ2-3; V gene: TRBV25-1; D gene: NA; CDR3 DNA: TGTGCCAGCAGTGAGTGGGAGGATAGAGATACGCAGTATTTT; CDR3 protein: CASSEWEDRDTQYF
clone size: NA; J gene: TRBJ2-7; V gene: TRBV6-5; D gene: TRBD1; CDR3 DNA: TGTGCCAGCAGTTGGGGACAGGACTACGAGCAGTACTTC; CDR3 protein: CASSWGQDYEQYF
clone size: once; J gene: TRBJ2-1; V gene: TRBV5-6; D gene: TRBD2; CDR3 DNA: TGTGCCAGCAGCCCGGGGGGCAATGAGCAGTTCTTC; CDR3 protein: CASSPGGNEQFF
clone size: NA; J gene: TRBJ1-5; V gene: TRBV2; D gene: NA; CDR3 DNA: TGTGCCAGCAGTGATATCGGGACCAATCAGCCCCAGCATTTT; CDR3 protein: CASSDIGTNQPQHF
clone size: NA; J gene: TRBJ1-2; V gene: TRBV7-9; D gene: NA; CDR3 DNA: TGTGCCAGCAGCTTATTAGGTTCTAACTATGGCTACACCTTC; CDR3 protein: CASSLLGSNYGYTF
clone size: NA; J gene: TRBJ2-7; V gene: TRBV27; D gene: NA; CDR3 DNA: TGTGCCAGCAGTTTAAGGGAGTTCCCGATCTACGAGCAGTACTTC; CDR3 protein: CASSLREFPIYEQYF
clone size: NA; J gene: TRBJ2-1; V gene: TRBV6-6; D gene: TRBD2; CDR3 DNA: TGTGCCACTGGACTAGCGCTCAATGAGCAGTTCTTC; CDR3 protein: CATGLALNEQFF
clone size: NA; J gene: TRBJ2-1; V gene: TRBV6-5; D gene: NA; CDR3 DNA: TGTGCCAGCAGTTTGGGGGTTGGGCAGTTCTTC; CDR3 protein: CASSLGVGQFF
clone size: NA; J gene: TRBJ2-7; V gene: TRBV5-4; D gene: TRBD2; CDR3 DNA: TGTGCCAGCAGCTTGGTAGCGGGAGACTACGAGCAGTACTTC; CDR3 protein: CASSLVAGDYEQYF
clone size: NA; J gene: TRBJ2-5; V gene: TRBV6-5; D gene: NA; CDR3 DNA: TGTGCCAGCACCGGAGGGGGGCCCATAGGGGAGACCCAGTACTTC; CDR3 protein: CASTGGGPIGETQYF
clone size: NA; J gene: TRBJ2-7; V gene: TRBV19; D gene: TRBD1; CDR3 DNA: TGTGCCAGTAGTAGGGGACAGGGGCCGGGCTACGAGCAGTACTTC; CDR3 protein: CASSRGQGPGYEQYF
clone size: NA; J gene: TRBJ2-7; V gene: TRBV4-1; D gene: NA; CDR3 DNA: TGCGCCAGCAGCCAAGGGGGCCTGGCAGATTCTTCCTACGAGCAGTACTTC; CDR3 protein: CASSQGGLADSSYEQYF
clone size: once; J gene: TRBJ1-1; V gene: TRBV6-5; D gene: NA; CDR3 DNA: TGTGCCAGCAGCGTAGGGAAGAGCACTGAAGCTTTCTTT; CDR3 protein: CASSVGKSTEAFF
clone size: NA; J gene: TRBJ2-1; V gene: TRBV5-1; D gene: TRBD1; CDR3 DNA: TGCGCCAGCAGCTTGGCCGACAGGGAGTTTGAGCAGTTCTTC; CDR3 protein: CASSLADREFEQFF
clone size: NA; J gene: TRBJ2-6; V gene: TRBV5-8; D gene: NA; CDR3 DNA: TGTGCCAGCAGCTTGGCCCCGGGGACCGCCGACGCCTCTGGGGCCAACGTCCTGACTTTC; CDR3 protein: CASSLAPGTADASGANVLTF
clone size: NA; J gene: TRBJ1-6; V gene: TRBV19; D gene: NA; CDR3 DNA: TGTGCCAGTAGTATTGAAGGGGCTCGTTCACCCCTCCACTTT; CDR3 protein: CASSIEGARSPLHF
clone size: NA; J gene: TRBJ2-1; V gene: TRBV5-6; D gene: TRBD1; CDR3 DNA: TGTGCCAGCAGCTACGGGGACAGGGGCTTTTCCCCCTACAATGAGCAGTTCTTC; CDR3 protein: CASSYGDRGFSPYNEQFF